Each of the 15 T cell receptor beta chains below was sequenced from the same sample in a study of cytomegalovirus exposure and HLA in healthy donors. Primers for the PCR totalled 60 Vbeta and 13 Jbeta. Libraries were prepared by immunoSEQ multiplex PCR; TCRdb keeps only in-frame clonotypes and omits some of them. The sample totals some 200,000 clones; its top ten clones hold around 0.74%. Material for sequencing was PBMCs. The receptor set was obtained from a boy between 10 and 17 years old in good health and CMV-seronegative.

The rearrangement uses TRBV5-4 and TRBJ1-2; TRBD1 matches at 7 bases. Germline V gene sequence: CDR1 SGHNT, CDR2 YYREEE (reference sequence). The CDR3 totals 15 residues. The J segment lost 4 bases and the V segment lost 5 bases, leaving 11 bases of the junction unmatched. CDR3 residues: CASRDTGELGYGYTF. Here the CDR3 DNA reads TGTGCCAGCAGGGACACAGGGGAGTTGGGCTATGGCTACACCTTC.

The genes are TRBV7-9 and TRBJ2-3, with 9 bases lining up with TRBD2. The CDR3 totals 15 residues. Germline trimming cut 7 bases from V and 5 bases from J; bases unmatched to any gene: 10. Germline assignment: CDR1 SEHNR and CDR2 FQNEAQ (reference sequence). CDR3 protein: CASTVLAGPRDTQYF. In DNA, the CDR3 is TGTGCCAGCACCGTTCTAGCGGGGCCCAGAGATACGCAGTATTTT.

The chain carries TRBV7-2 and TRBJ1-2, with TRBD1 matching over 8 bases. Germline V gene lookup returns CDR1 SGHTA and CDR2 FQGNSA. CDR3 length: 15 amino acids. The J segment lost 6 bases and the V segment lost 5 bases, leaving 11 bases of the junction unmatched. The CDR3 DNA reads TGTGCCAGCAGCCGTGAACCCCAGACAGGGGATGGCTACACCTTC. Its protein product is CASSREPQTGDGYTF.

V is TRBV4-3 and J is TRBJ1-5, with D hard to call. There are 13 residues in the CDR3. Trimming removed 4 bases from V and 7 bases from J, with 11 bases in between. Germline CDR1 is LGHNA and CDR2 is YSLEER. Here the CDR3 DNA reads TGCGCCAGCAGCCGGCGTGAGGGCCAGCCCCAGCATTTT. Its translation: CASSRREGQPQHF.

The chain couples TRBV6-5 to TRBJ2-5; 10 positions match TRBD2. The V and J ends lost 6 bases and 4 bases, in that order; junction bases with no gene match: 8. Germline CDR1 and CDR2: MNHEY and SVGAGI. The CDR3 covers 15 residues. DNA of the CDR3: TGTGCCAGCAGCAGTAGCGGGGGGCCTCGAGAGACCCAGTACTTC. Amino acids: CASSSSGGPRETQYF.

The chain recombines TRBV6-5 with TRBJ2-7, with 11 bases identical to TRBD1. After removal of 6 bases from V and 3 bases from J, the junction contained 7 bases not matched to a gene. The CDR3 covers 15 residues. From germline, CDR1 is MNHEY and CDR2 SVGAGI. CDR3 loop: CASRGLGTGGYEQYF. The CDR3 DNA is TGTGCCAGCAGGGGTTTGGGGACAGGGGGCTACGAGCAGTACTTC.

The rearrangement joins TRBV30 to TRBJ2-7, with D hard to call. This CDR3 spans 14 amino acids. Trimming left V 8 bases short and J 1 base short, with 18 bases between. Germline V gene lookup returns CDR1 GTSNPN and CDR2 SVGIG (reference sequence). The CDR3 DNA sequence: TGTGCCCTACACCGGGTCTTTAGGTCCTACGAGCAGTACTTC. Amino acid sequence: CALHRVFRSYEQYF.

J is TRBJ2-7 and V is TRBV2, with 9 nucleotides matching TRBD1. V lost 3 bases and J lost 5; bases outside the gene matches: 8. Germline lookup yields CDR1 SNHLY and CDR2 FYNNEI. This CDR3 is 15 amino acids long. CDR3 sequence: CASSDPGTGKDEQYF. In nucleotides, the CDR3 is TGTGCCAGCAGTGACCCTGGGACAGGGAAAGACGAGCAGTACTTC. The full variable domain, in which reference TRBV2 and TRBJ2-7 provide the parts outside the CDR3, is EPEVTQTPSHQVTQMGQEVILRCVPISNHLYFYWYRQILGQKVEFLVSFYNNEISEKSEIFDDQFSVERPDGSNFTLKIRSTKLEDSAMYFCASSDPGTGKDEQYFGPGTRLTVT.

V gene TRBV7-9 combines with J gene TRBJ1-1; D remains unclear. Germline lookup yields CDR1 SEHNR and CDR2 FQNEAQ (reference sequence). V gave up 5 bases and J gave up 5 bases, with 15 bases separating them. The CDR3 totals 14 residues. In DNA form, the CDR3 reads TGTGCCAGCAGCCGCTCTGAGGGTGGTACTGAAGCTTTCTTT. Its protein is CASSRSEGGTEAFF. The full variable domain, rest sourced from reference TRBV7-9 and TRBJ1-1, is DTGVSQNPRHKITKRGQNVTFRCDPISEHNRLYWYRQTLGQGPEFLTYFQNEAQLEKSRLLSDRFSAERPKGSFSTLEIQRTEQGDSAMYLCASSRSEGGTEAFFGQGTRLTVV.

According to its frequency, this clone is medium-sized (0.01 to 0.1%). The chain couples TRBV10-1 to TRBJ1-1; D gene unclear. The CDR3 runs 13 residues. Between the trimmed V and J ends, which lost 5 bases and 10 bases, there was a span of 17 bases. Germline V CDR1 and CDR2: WNHNN, SYGVQD (reference sequence). The CDR3 DNA reads TGCGCCAGCAGTTCCACGTGGACTGAAGGAGCTTTCTTT. It translates to CASSSTWTEGAFF.

The CDR3 loop is CSVEEWGDGNTEAFF. For the CDR3, the DNA is TGCAGCGTTGAGGAGTGGGGCGACGGGAACACTGAAGCTTTCTTT. The chain employs TRBV29-1 and TRBJ1-1; D perhaps matches TRBD1 (5 bases). The germline V gene has CDR1 SQVTM and CDR2 ANQGSEA. V dropped 3 bases and J dropped 1 base, with 15 bases sitting between them. The CDR3 extends over 15 amino acids.

This chain connects TRBV2 to TRBJ2-3; 9 nucleotides line up with TRBD2. The ends lost 4 bases at V and 6 bases at J; junction bases unmatched: 8. The CDR3 is made up of 15 amino acids. CDR1 is SNHLY and CDR2 is FYNNEI in the germline V gene. The CDR3 DNA reads TGTGCCAGCAGTGCGGCGGGACTAGCTCCGGATACGCAGTATTTT. Translating it yields CASSAAGLAPDTQYF.

The chain is built from TRBV5-1 and TRBJ1-2; TRBD1 matches at 7 bases. Germline V gene lookup returns CDR1 SGHRS and CDR2 YFSETQ. V was pared by 0 bases and J by 6 bases, with 8 bases of the junction left unmatched. This CDR3 has 15 amino acids. CDR3 in DNA: TGCGCCAGCAGCTTGGGCTGGCAGGGGGATCATGGCTACACCTTC. Encoded protein: CASSLGWQGDHGYTF.

This chain links TRBV30 with TRBJ2-5; no definite D call. This CDR3 spans 11 amino acids. The germline CDR1 and CDR2 sequences are GTSNPN and SVGIG (reference sequence). Trimming removed 3 bases at V and 11 bases at J, with 13 bases between. The CDR3 reads CAWSRTEEQYF. The CDR3 nucleotides are TGTGCCTGGAGCAGAACTGAGGAGCAGTACTTC.

V gene TRBV7-4 combines with J gene TRBJ1-1; D ambiguous. This CDR3 is built from 12 residues. Deletions cut 4 bases from V and 12 bases from J, with 15 bases between. Germline V gene data show CDR1 as SGHVT and CDR2 as SQSDAQ. CDR3 in DNA: TGTGCCAGCAGCTGCCGGGGATTAAGAACTTTCTTT. Its translation: CASSCRGLRTFF.